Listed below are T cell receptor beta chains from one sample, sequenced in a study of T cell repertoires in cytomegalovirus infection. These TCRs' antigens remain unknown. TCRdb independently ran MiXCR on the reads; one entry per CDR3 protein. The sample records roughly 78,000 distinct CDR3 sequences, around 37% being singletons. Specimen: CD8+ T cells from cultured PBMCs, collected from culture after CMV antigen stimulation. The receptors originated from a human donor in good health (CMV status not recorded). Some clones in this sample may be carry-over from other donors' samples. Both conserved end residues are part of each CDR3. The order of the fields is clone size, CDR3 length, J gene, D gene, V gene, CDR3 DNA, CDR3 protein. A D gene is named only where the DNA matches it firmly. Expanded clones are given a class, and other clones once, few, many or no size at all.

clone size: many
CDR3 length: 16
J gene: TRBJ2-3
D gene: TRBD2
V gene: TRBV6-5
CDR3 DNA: TGTGCCAGCACCTATATAGGACTAGACGGCACAGATACGCAGTATTTT
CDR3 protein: CASTYIGLDGTDTQYF

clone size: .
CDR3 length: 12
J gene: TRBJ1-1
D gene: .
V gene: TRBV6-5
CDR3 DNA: TGTGCCAGCTATTACGGGAACACTGAAGCTTTCTTT
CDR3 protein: CASYYGNTEAFF

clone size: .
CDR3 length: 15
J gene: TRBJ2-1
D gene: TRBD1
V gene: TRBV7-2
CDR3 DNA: TGTGCCAGCAGCCACGGACAGGGGTGGAACAATGAGCAGTTCTTC
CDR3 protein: CASSHGQGWNNEQFF

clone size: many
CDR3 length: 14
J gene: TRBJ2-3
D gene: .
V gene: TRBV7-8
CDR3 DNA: TGTGCCAGCAGCTTAGCGGGTAGAACAGATACGCAGTATTTT
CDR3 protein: CASSLAGRTDTQYF

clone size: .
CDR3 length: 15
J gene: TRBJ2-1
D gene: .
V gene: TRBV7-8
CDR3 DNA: TGTGCCAGCAGTTCTTTGGGTCCCAGGGGCAATGAGCAGTTCTTC
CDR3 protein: CASSSLGPRGNEQFF

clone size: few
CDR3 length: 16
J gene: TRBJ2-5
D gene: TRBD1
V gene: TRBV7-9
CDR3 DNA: TGTGCCAGCAGCTTAGCGGACAGGGGGTACCAAGAGACCCAGTACTTC
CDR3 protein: CASSLADRGYQETQYF

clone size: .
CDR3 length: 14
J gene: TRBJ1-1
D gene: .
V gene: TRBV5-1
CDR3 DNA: TGCGCCAGCAGCCCCGGACGGACGAACACTGAAGCTTTCTTT
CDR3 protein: CASSPGRTNTEAFF

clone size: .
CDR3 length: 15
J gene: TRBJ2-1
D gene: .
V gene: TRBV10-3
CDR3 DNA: TGTGCCATCAGTGAGCCCCCCAGTGACTACAATGAGCAGTTCTTC
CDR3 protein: CAISEPPSDYNEQFF

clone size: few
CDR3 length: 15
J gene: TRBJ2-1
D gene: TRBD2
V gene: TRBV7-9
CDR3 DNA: TGTGCCAGCAGCTCCACTAGCGGGGCCTACAATGAGCAGTTCTTC
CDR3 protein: CASSSTSGAYNEQFF

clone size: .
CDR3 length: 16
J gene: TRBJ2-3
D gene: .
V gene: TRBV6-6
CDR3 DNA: TGTGCCAGCAGGCAAGTGCGGACGGGGCGCACAGATACGCAGTATTTT
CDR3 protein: CASRQVRTGRTDTQYF

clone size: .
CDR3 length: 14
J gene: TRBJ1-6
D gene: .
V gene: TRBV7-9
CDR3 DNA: TGTGCCAGCAGCCACGGCGGGGTCGGTTCACCCCTCCACTTT
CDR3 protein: CASSHGGVGSPLHF

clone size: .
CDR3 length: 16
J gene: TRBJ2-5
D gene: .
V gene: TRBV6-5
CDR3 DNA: TGTGCCAGCAGTTACTCTCCTAGTCCAGGGGGGGAGACCCAGTACTTC
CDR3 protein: CASSYSPSPGGETQYF

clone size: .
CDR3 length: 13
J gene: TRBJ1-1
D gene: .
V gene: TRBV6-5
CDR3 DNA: TGTGCCAGCAGTTACTCGGGACATCCTGAAGCTTTCTTT
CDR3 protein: CASSYSGHPEAFF

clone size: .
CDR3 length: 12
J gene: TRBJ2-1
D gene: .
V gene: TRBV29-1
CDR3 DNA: TGCAGCGTCGCTCTCAGGGGAAATGAGGAGTTCTTC
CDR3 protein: CSVALRGNEEFF

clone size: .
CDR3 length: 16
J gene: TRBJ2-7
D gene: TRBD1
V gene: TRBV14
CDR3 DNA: TGTGCCAGCAGCCAAGGCCGAGGGACAGGGGTCTACGAGCAGTACTTC
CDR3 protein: CASSQGRGTGVYEQYF

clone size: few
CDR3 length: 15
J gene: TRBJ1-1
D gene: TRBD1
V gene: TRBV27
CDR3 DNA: TGTGCCAGCAGTTCCACGACAGGGTTGGACACTGAAGCTTTCTTT
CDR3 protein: CASSSTTGLDTEAFF

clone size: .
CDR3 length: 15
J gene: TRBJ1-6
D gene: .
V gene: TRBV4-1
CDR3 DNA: TGCGCCAGCAGCCAAGATTGGGGGGGTTTGGCACCCCTCCACTTT
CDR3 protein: CASSQDWGGLAPLHF

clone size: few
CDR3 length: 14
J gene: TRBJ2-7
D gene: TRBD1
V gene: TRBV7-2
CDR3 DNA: TGTGCCAGCAGCTTAGGACAGGGGGCCTACGAGCAGTACTTC
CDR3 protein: CASSLGQGAYEQYF

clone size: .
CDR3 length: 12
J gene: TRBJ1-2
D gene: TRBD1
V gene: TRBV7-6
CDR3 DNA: TGTGCCAGCAGCGACAGGGGTTATGGCTACACCTTC
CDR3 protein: CASSDRGYGYTF

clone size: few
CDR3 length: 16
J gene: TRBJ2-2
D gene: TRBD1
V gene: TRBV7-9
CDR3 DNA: TGTGCCAGCAGCCCCGACAGGGGGCATAGGAACGGGGAGCTGTTTTTT
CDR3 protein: CASSPDRGHRNGELFF

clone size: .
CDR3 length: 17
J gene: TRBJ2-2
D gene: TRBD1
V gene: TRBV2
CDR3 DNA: TGTGCCAGCCACACCCGGGACAGGGCTTCGAACACCGGGGAGCTGTTTTTT
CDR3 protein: CASHTRDRASNTGELFF

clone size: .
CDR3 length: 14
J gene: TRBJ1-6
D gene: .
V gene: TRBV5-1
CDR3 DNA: TGCGCCAGCAGCCTCGGTCGGGATAATTCACCCCTCCACTTT
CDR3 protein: CASSLGRDNSPLHF

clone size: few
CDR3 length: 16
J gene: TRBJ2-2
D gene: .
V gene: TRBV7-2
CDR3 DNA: TGTGCCAGCAGCTTTTTACAGGGATTCGACACCGGGGAGCTGTTTTTT
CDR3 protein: CASSFLQGFDTGELFF

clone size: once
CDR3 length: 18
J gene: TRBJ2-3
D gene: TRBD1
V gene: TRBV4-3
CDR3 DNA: TGCGCCAGCAGCCAAGCAATCTACAGGGGCTTAGGCACAGATACGCAGTATTTT
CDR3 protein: CASSQAIYRGLGTDTQYF

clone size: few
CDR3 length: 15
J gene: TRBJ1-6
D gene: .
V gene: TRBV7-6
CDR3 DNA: TGTGCCAGCAGCTTAGCTGCGTTAAGTAATTCACCCCTCCACTTT
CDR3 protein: CASSLAALSNSPLHF

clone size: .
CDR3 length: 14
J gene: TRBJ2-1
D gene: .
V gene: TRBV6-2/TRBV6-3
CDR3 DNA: TGTGCCAGCAGTTACTTGGCTTCCCGCGATGAGCAGTTCTTC
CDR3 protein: CASSYLASRDEQFF

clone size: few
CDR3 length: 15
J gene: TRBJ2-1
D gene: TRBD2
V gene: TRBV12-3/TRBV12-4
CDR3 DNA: TGTGCCAGCAGTGTTCTAGCGGGGGCCTACAATGAGCAGTTCTTC
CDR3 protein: CASSVLAGAYNEQFF

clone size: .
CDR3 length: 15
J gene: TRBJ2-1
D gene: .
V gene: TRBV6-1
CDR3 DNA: TGTGCCAGCAGTGAAAAAGGGGCAGGGTATGCTGAGCAGTTCTTC
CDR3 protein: CASSEKGAGYAEQFF

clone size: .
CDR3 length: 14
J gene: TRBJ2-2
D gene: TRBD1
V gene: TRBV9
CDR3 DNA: TGTGCCAGCAGCGTAGGGTCGACAGGGATGGAGCTGTTTTTT
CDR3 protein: CASSVGSTGMELFF

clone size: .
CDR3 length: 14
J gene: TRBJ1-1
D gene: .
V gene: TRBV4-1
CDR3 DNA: TGCGCCAGCAGCCACCATGATCCGAACACTGAAGCTTTCTTT
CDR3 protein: CASSHHDPNTEAFF

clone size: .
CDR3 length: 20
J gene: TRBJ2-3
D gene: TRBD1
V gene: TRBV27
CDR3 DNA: TGTGCCAGCAGTCCGATAAGAACCTGGACAGGGGGCAGGGGCACAGATACGCAGTATTTT
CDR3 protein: CASSPIRTWTGGRGTDTQYF

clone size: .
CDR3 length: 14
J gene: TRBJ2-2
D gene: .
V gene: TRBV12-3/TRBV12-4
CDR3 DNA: TGTGCCAGCAGTTTCGTCAGGGCATACGGGGAGCTGTTTTTT
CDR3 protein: CASSFVRAYGELFF

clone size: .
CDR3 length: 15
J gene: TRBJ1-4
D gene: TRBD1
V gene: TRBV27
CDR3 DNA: TGTGCCAGCAGTTTATCTCGGACAGGGTCCCGAAAACTGTTTTTT
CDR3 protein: CASSLSRTGSRKLFF

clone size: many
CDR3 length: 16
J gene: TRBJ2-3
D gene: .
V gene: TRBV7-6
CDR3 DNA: TGTGCCAGCAGCTTAGAGGTAGCGGAGAGCACAGATACGCAGTATTTT
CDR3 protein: CASSLEVAESTDTQYF

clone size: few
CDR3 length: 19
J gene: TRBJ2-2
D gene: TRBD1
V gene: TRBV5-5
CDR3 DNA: TGTGCCAGCAGCTTGCGGCCCGATATGACAGGGGCGAACACCGGGGAGCTGTTTTTT
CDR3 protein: CASSLRPDMTGANTGELFF